Sequencing of this T cell receptor (beta chain) was carried out in a study of shared clonotypes between healthy human individuals. General study findings and limits: Among a few donors, roughly 5% of naive CD4 clonotypes were found in common. As a rule, naive subsets had a larger estimated richness than memory subsets.

The germline V gene has CDR1 SGHDT and CDR2 YYEEEE. Trimming pared 4 bases from V and 3 bases from J, leaving 10 bases between. The CDR3 extends over 14 amino acids. Replicate PCRs run on sorted subsets employed roughly 190 ng DNA, about 27,000 T cell genomes. This table comes from immunoSEQ multiplex PCR, and its TCRdb copy is limited to in-frame clones, with some not included. The top ten hold around 0.4% of the sample, which has 2 million to 2.5 million clones, approximately 95% seen once. Notes on this clone: What it binds is unknown.

This receptor was taken from a man younger than 35 in good health. Some clones in this sample may be carry-over from other donors' samples. The chain couples TRBV5-6 to TRBJ2-2; D not resolved. Source material: naive CD4+ T cells from PBMCs. Specified subset: CD45RA+ positively selected. CDR3 sequence reads: CASSRAAYTGELFF. The DNA for the CDR3 is TGTGCCAGCAGCCGCGCAGCTTACACCGGGGAGCTGTTTTTT.